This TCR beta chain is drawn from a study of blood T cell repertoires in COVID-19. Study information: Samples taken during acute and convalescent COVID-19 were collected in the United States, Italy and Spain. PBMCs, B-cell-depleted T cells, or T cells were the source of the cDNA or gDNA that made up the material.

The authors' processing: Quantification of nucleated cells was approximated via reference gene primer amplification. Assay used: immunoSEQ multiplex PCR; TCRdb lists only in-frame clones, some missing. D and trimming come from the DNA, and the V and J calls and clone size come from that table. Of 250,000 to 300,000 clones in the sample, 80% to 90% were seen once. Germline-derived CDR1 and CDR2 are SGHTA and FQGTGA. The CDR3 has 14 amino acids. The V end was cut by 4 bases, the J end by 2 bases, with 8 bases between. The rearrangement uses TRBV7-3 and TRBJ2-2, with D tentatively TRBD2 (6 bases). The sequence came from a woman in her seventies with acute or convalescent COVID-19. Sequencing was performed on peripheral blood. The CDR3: CASSSDYNTGELFF. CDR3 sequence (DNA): TGTGCCAGCAGCTCGGACTATAACACCGGGGAGCTGTTTTTT.